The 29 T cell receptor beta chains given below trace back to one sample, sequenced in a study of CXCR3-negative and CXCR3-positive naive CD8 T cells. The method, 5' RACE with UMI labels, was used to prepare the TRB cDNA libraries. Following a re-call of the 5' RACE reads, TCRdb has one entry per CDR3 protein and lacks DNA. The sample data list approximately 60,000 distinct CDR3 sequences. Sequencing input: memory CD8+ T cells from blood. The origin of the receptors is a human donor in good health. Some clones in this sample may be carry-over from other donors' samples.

CDR3 in amino acids: CASSPGDYGQYF. This chain joins TRBV7-8 and TRBJ2-3; TCRdb indicates TRBD1, and absent DNA this call remains unverified. CDR3 size: 12 residues. Germline V gene sequence: CDR1 SGHVS, CDR2 FQNEAQ. The full variable domain, rest sourced from reference TRBV7-8 and TRBJ2-3, is GAGVSQSPRYKVAKRGQDVALRCDPISGHVSLFWYQQALGQGPEFLTYFQNEAQLDKSGLPSDRFFAERPEGSVSTLKIQRTQQEDSAVYLCASSPGDYGQYFGPGTRLTVL.

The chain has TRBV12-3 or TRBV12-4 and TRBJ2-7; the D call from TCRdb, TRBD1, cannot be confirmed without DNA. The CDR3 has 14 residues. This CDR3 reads CASSLGGTGDEQYF.

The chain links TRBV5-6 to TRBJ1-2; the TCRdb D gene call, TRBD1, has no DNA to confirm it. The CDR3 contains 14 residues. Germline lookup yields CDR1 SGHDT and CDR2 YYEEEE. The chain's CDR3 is CASSSGTGVYGYTF.

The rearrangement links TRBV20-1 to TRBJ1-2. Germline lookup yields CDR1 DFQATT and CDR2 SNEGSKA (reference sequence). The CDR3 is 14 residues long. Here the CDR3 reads CSARDPMSRGGYTF.

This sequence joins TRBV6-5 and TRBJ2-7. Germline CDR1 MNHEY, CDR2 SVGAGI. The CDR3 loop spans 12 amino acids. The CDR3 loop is CASGLSSYEQYF.

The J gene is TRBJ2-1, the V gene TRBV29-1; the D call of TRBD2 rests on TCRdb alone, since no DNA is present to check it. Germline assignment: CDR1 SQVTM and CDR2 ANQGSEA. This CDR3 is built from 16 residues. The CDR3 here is CSVEDRVTPVVDEQFF.

Here the CDR3 reads CASSWDREYAFF. This chain uses TRBV7-9 with TRBJ1-1; TCRdb returns TRBD1, unconfirmable since there is no DNA. The germline CDR1 and CDR2 sequences are SEHNR and FQNEAQ (reference sequence). This CDR3 has 12 residues.

CDR3 protein: CASTQASGELFF. V gene TRBV5-1 combines with J gene TRBJ2-2. Germline V gives CDR1 SGHRS, CDR2 YFSETQ. The CDR3 totals 12 residues.

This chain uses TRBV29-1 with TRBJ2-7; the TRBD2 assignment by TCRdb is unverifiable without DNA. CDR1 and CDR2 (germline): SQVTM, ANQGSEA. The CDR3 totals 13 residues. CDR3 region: CSVAWEAGYEQYF.

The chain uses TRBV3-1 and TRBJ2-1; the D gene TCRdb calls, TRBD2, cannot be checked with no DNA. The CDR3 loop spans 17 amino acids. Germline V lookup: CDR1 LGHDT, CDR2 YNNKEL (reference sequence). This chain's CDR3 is CASSPRTSGSSYNEQFF.

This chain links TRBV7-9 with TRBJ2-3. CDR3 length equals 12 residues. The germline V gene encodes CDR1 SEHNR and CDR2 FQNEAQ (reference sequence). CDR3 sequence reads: CASSSTSGTQYF.

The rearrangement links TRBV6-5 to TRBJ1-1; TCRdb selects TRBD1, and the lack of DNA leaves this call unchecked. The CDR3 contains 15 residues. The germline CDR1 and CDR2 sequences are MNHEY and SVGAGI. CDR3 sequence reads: CASSYGQTGGTEAFF.

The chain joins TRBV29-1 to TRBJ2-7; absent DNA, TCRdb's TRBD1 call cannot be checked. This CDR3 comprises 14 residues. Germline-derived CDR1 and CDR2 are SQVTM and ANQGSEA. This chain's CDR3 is CSVILGQQLYEQYF.

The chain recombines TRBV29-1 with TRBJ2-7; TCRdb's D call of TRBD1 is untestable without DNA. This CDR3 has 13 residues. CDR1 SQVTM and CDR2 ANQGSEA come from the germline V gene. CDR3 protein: CSVIDAQGIEQYF.

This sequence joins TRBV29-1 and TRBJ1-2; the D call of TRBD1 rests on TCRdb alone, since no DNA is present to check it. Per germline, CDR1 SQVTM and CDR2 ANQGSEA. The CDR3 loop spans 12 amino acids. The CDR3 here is CSVEQGYYGYTF.

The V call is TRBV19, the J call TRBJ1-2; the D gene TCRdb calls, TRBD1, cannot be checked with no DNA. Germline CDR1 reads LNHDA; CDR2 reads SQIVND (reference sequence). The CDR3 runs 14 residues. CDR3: CASSVQGLNYGYTF.

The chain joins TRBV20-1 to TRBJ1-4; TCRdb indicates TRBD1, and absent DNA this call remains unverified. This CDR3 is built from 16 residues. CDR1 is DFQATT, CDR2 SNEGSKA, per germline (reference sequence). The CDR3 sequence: CSARHSRTGDFEKLFF.

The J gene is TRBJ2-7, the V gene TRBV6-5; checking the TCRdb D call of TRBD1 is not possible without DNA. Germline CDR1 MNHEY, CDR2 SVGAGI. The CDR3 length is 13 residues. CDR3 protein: CASSRTHRDEQYF.

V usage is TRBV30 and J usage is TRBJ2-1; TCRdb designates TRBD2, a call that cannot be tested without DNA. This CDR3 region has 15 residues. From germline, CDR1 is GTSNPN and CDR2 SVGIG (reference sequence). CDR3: CAWSGGSGGADEQFF.

This chain's CDR3 is CASTLKWTSPSNEQFF. The gene calls are TRBV6-6 and TRBJ2-1; TCRdb selects TRBD2, and the lack of DNA leaves this call unchecked. Germline V gives CDR1 MNHNY, CDR2 SVGAGI (reference sequence). CDR3 length equals 16 residues.

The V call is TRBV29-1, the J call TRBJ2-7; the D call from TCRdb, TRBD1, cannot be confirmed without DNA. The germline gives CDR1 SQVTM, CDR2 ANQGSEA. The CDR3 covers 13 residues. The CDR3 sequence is CSVAQGSISEQYF.

The CDR3 sequence: CASSPGLAGGHPEQYF. This sequence joins TRBV7-2 and TRBJ2-7; TCRdb selects TRBD2, and the lack of DNA leaves this call unchecked. The CDR3 spans 16 residues. The germline V gene encodes CDR1 SGHTA and CDR2 FQGNSA.

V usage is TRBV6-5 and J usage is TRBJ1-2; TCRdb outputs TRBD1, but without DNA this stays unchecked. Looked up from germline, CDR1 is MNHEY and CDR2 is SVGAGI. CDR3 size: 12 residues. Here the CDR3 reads CASKYRESGYTF.

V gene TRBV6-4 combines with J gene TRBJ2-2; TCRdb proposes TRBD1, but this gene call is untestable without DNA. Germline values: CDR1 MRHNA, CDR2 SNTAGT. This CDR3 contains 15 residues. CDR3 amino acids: CASRPTGSDTGELFF.

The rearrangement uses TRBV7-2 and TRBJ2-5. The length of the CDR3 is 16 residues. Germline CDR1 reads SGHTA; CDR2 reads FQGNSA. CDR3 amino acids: CASSLVGRRSQETQYF.

The CDR3 protein is CASSHWTGNTEAFF. This chain joins TRBV7-2 and TRBJ1-1; the TCRdb D gene call, TRBD1, has no DNA to confirm it. CDR1 is SGHTA, CDR2 FQGNSA, per germline. This CDR3 contains 14 residues.

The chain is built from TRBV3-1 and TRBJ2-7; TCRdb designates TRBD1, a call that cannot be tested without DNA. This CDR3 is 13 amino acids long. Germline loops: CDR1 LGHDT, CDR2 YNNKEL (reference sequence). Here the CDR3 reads CASSQVGVGEQYF.

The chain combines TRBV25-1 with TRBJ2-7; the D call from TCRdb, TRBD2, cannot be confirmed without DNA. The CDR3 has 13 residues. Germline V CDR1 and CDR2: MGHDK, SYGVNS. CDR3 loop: CASTHGLAGEQYF.

The CDR3 sequence is CAGSPYSGTHPRGTDTQYF. V gene TRBV7-9 combines with J gene TRBJ2-3; no DNA is available, so the TRBD2 call from TCRdb remains unchecked. CDR3 length equals 19 residues. Germline V gene sequence: CDR1 SEHNR, CDR2 FQNEAQ (reference sequence). Full variable domain (remainder filled in from reference TRBV7-9 and TRBJ2-3): DTGVSQNPRHKITKRGQNVTFRCDPISEHNRLYWYRQTLGQGPEFLTYFQNEAQLEKSRLLSDRFSAERPKGSFSTLEIQRTEQGDSAMYLCAGSPYSGTHPRGTDTQYFGPGTRLTVL.